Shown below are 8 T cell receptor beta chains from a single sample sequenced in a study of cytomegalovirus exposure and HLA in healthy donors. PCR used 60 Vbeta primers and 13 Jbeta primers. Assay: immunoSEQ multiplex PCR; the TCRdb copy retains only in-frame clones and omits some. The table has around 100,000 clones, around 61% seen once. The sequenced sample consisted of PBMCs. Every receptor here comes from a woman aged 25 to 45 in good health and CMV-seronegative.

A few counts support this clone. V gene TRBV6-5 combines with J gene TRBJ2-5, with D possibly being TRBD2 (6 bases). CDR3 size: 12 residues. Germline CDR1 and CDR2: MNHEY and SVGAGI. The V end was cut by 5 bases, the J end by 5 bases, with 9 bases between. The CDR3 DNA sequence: TGTGCCAGCAGTGGGGGGACGGAGACCCAGTACTTC. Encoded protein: CASSGGTETQYF.

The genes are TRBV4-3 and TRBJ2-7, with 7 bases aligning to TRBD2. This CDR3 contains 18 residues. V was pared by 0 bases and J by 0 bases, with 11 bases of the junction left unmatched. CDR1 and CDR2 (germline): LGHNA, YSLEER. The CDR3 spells CASSQDPPWRGSSYEQYF. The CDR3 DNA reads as TGCGCCAGCAGCCAAGATCCCCCTTGGCGGGGGAGCTCCTACGAGCAGTACTTC.

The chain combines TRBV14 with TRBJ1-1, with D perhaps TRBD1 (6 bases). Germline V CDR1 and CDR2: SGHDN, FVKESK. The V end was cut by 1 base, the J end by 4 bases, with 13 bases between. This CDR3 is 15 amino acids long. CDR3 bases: TGTGCCAGCAGCCAAGTGGGGGCGCGGCGCACTGAAGCTTTCTTT. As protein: CASSQVGARRTEAFF. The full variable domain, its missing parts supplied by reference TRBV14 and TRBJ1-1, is EAGVTQFPSHSVIEKGQTVTLRCDPISGHDNLYWYRRVMGKEIKFLLHFVKESKQDESGMPNNRFLAERTGGTYSTLKVQPAELEDSGVYFCASSQVGARRTEAFFGQGTRLTVV.

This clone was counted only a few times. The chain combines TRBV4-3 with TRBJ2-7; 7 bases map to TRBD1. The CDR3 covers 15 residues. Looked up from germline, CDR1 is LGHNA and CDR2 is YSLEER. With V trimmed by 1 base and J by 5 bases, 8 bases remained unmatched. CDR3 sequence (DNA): TGCGCCAGCAGCCAAGGAGGGACAGAGGTTGACGAGCAGTACTTC. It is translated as CASSQGGTEVDEQYF.

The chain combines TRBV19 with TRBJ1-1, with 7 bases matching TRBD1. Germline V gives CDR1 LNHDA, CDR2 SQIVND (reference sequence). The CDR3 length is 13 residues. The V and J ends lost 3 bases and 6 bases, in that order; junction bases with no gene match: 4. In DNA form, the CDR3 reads TGTGCCAGTAGTATCACAGGGGTCCCTGAAGCTTTCTTT. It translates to CASSITGVPEAFF.

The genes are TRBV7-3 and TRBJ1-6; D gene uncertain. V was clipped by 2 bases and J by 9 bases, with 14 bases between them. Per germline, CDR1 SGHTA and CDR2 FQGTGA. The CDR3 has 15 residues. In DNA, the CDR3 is TGTGCCAGCAGCTTAGTTCCGGACGCGGGTTCACCCCTCCACTTT. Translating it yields CASSLVPDAGSPLHF.

The chain's CDR3 is CASSPSRGAEQPQHF. CDR3 nucleotide sequence: TGTGCCAGCTCACCAAGTCGGGGGGCTGAACAGCCCCAGCATTTT. The chain links TRBV18 to TRBJ1-5; possible D gene TRBD1, 6 bases. Trimming left V 2 bases short and J 7 bases short, with 15 bases between. The CDR3 length is 15 residues. Germline-derived CDR1 and CDR2 are KGHSH and LQKENI.

Written as DNA, the CDR3 is TGTGCCAGCACTGTGGTAGCGGGAGCTTCGAATACGCAGTATTTT. This translates into CASTVVAGASNTQYF. The chain combines TRBV2 with TRBJ2-3; TRBD2 agrees at 9 bases. V gave up 7 bases and J gave up 7 bases; unmatched junction bases: 12. The CDR3 sequence is 15 residues long. Looked up from germline, CDR1 is SNHLY and CDR2 is FYNNEI.